One and the same sample provided the 10 T cell receptor beta chains below, sequenced in a study of T cells in Graves' hyperthyroidism and ophthalmopathy. The CDR3 regions of TCR beta were amplified from RNA transcripts. The HTBI primer set was used in a first-round RT-PCR of the TCR CDR3. TCRdb re-derived calls from the multiplex PCR reads in MiXCR, one entry per CDR3 protein. Of about 49,000 distinct CDR3 sequences in the sample, roughly 51% are singletons; the top ten hold more than 30%. Sequencing was carried out using peripheral blood or thyroid tissue (not recorded which). The receptors originated from a man aged 18 to 29 with Graves' hyperthyroidism.

As DNA, the CDR3 is TGCAGTGCTCCGGGACAGGCTTATGAAGCTTTCTTT. Translation: CSAPGQAYEAFF. This rearrangement joins TRBV20-1 to TRBJ1-1; the match to TRBD1 covers 8 bases. CDR1 is DFQATT and CDR2 is SNEGSKA in the germline V gene (reference sequence). CDR3 length: 12 amino acids. J lost 7 bases, V lost 5 bases, and 6 bases had no gene match.

This clonotype was counted only a few times. The V call is TRBV10-3, the J call TRBJ2-7, with 8 bases identical to TRBD1. The V gene's germline CDR1 is ENHRY and CDR2 SYGVKD. J gave up 3 bases and V 3 bases, and 4 bases lay outside the gene matches. This CDR3 has 14 amino acids. This chain's CDR3 is CAISDTGGFYEQYF. The CDR3 DNA follows: TGTGCCATCAGTGATACAGGGGGGTTCTACGAGCAGTACTTC.

In its sample, this clonotype was seen many times. The CDR3: CASRPSTGIGETQYF. The CDR3 DNA reads TGCGCCAGCAGACCCTCGACAGGGATAGGGGAGACCCAGTACTTC. The gene calls are TRBV5-1 and TRBJ2-5; 7 bases line up with TRBD1. V lost 5 bases, J lost 5 bases, and 12 bases stayed unmatched. Germline V lookup: CDR1 SGHRS, CDR2 YFSETQ. The CDR3 has 15 residues.

This clonotype was seen repeatedly, ten times or more. The V gene is TRBV5-6, the J gene TRBJ1-2, with 7 positions matching TRBD1. Trimming cost V 0 bases and J 6 bases; bases outside gene matches: 8. This CDR3 has 15 amino acids. Germline V CDR1 and CDR2: SGHDT, YYEEEE. CDR3 sequence (DNA): TGTGCCAGCAGCTTGGGACAGGGATTTGACCATGGCTACACCTTC. It translates to CASSLGQGFDHGYTF.

This chain joins TRBV29-1 and TRBJ1-2; D gene unclear. Per germline, CDR1 SQVTM and CDR2 ANQGSEA. With 6 bases removed from V and 2 bases from J, the gap between germline ends came to 10 bases. The CDR3 is 12 amino acids. CDR3 coding DNA: TGCAGCGTGAGGCCCGGGAACTATGGCTACACCTTC. Translating it yields CSVRPGNYGYTF.

Concerning this clonotype itself: The conserved phenylalanine or tryptophan normally closing the CDR3 is absent here, so this likely arose from a read error. The DNA is omitted, as the CDR3 cannot be located on it reliably, and the CDR3 follows TCRdb's listing. The chain combines TRBV7-2 with TRBJ1-3. The germline V gene encodes CDR1 SGHTA and CDR2 FQGNSA. The CDR3 contains 9 residues when both ends are counted. The CDR3 sequence: CASSFSSNT.

This clonotype was observed many times. The chain is built from TRBV10-3 and TRBJ2-6, with 8 bases identical to TRBD2. Looked up from germline, CDR1 is ENHRY and CDR2 is SYGVKD. The CDR3 totals 19 residues. J lost 4 bases, V lost 2 bases, and 13 bases had no gene match. For the CDR3, the DNA is TGTGCCATCAGTGAGAGGGGGTTAGCGGGATTACCCGGGGCCAACGTCCTGACTTTC. Translating it yields CAISERGLAGLPGANVLTF.

This clonotype was seen at least ten times. The chain joins TRBV5-6 to TRBJ1-1, with D tentatively TRBD1 (5 bases). Germline V gives CDR1 SGHDT, CDR2 YYEEEE. The CDR3 extends over 15 amino acids. Trimming took 3 bases from V and 2 from J, leaving 14 bases between them. CDR3 nucleotides: TGTGCCAGCAGCTACCGACAGAACTCAAACACTGAAGCTTTCTTT. It yields the protein CASSYRQNSNTEAFF.

This clonotype has at least ten counts. This chain uses TRBV5-5 with TRBJ1-2; possibly TRBD1 for D (5 bases). Per germline, CDR1 SGHKS and CDR2 YYEKEE (reference sequence). The V end was cut by 4 bases, the J end by 4 bases, with 11 bases between. The CDR3 has 13 residues. CDR3 amino acids: CASSPGGAYGYTF. Written as DNA, the CDR3 is TGTGCCAGCAGCCCAGGCGGGGCCTATGGCTACACCTTC. The complete variable domain, with remaining parts taken from reference TRBV5-5 and TRBJ1-2, reads DAGVTQSPTHLIKTRGQQVTLRCSPISGHKSVSWYQQVLGQGPQFIFQYYEKEERGRGNFPDRFSARQFPNYSSELNVNALLLGDSALYLCASSPGGAYGYTFGSGTRLTVV.

In its sample, this clonotype was seen a few times. The chain is built from TRBV4-3 and TRBJ1-1; D may be TRBD1 (6 bases). Trimming pared 8 bases from V and 2 bases from J, leaving 27 bases between. The germline V gene has CDR1 LGHNA and CDR2 YSLEER. This CDR3 spans 18 amino acids. The CDR3 DNA sequence: TGCGCCAGCGCCTCCCAACACGGCGGGGGGCTAAAAAACACTGAAGCTTTCTTT. Translated, it gives CASASQHGGGLKNTEAFF.